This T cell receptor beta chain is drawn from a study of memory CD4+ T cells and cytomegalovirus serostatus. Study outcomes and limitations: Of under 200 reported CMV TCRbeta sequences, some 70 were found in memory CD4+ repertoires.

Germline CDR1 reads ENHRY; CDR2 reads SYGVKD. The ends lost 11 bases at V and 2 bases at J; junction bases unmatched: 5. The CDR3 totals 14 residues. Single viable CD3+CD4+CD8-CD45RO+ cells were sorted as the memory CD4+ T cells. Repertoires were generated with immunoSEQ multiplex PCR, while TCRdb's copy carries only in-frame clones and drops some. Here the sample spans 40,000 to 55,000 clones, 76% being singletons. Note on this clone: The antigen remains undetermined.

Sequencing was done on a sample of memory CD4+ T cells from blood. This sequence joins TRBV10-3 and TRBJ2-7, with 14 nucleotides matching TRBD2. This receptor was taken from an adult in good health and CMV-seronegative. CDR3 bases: TGTGCCTCCGGACTAGCGGGGGGCCCCTACGAGCAGTACTTC. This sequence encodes CASGLAGGPYEQYF.